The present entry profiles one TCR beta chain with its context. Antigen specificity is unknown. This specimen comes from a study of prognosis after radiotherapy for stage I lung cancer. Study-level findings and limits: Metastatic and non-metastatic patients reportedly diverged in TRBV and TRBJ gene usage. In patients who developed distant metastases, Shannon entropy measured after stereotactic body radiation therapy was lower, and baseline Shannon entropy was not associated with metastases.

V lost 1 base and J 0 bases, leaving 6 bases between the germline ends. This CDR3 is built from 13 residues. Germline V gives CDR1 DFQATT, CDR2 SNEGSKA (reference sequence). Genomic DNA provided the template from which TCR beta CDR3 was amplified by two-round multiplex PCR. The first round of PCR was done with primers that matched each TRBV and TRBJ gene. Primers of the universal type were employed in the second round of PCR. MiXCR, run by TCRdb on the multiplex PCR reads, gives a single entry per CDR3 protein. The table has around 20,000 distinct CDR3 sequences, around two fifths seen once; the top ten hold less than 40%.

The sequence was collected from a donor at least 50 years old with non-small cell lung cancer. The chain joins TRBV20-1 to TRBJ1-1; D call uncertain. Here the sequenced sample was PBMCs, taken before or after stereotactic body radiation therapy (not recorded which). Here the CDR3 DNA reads TGCAGTGCTAGAGGGAAGCTGAACACTGAAGCTTTCTTT. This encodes CSARGKLNTEAFF.